This T cell receptor (beta chain) was obtained from a study of OX40 agonist ivuxolimab in advanced cancers. Regarding the research as a whole: The costimulatory receptor OX40 (CD134) was targeted by ivuxolimab, a fully human IgG2 agonistic monoclonal antibody. Intravenous ivuxolimab was administered to patients every 2 weeks at six dose levels: 0.01, 0.1, 0.3, 1.5, 3 and 10 mg/kg. Among the roughly 50 dose-escalation patients, some 20 had hepatocellular carcinoma, 15 or so melanoma, 9 renal cell carcinoma and 9 head and neck cancer. In the dose-escalation cohort, approximately 82% of patients were male, and the mean age was 60 years with a range of roughly 23 to 79. Prior anti-PD-1, anti-PD-L1 or anti-CTLA-4 therapy was permitted, and checkpoint inhibitors had been received by 40% to 50% of dose-escalation patients. Partial responses were achieved by three dose-escalation patients, of whom one had hepatocellular carcinoma and two had cutaneous melanoma. The purpose of peripheral TCRbeta sequencing was to test whether ivuxolimab changed TCR sequence diversity and led to clonal T-cell expansion. The paper describes the monotherapy dose-escalation part (N of about 52 patients) of the phase I trial of ivuxolimab.

CDR1 and CDR2 (MNHEY, SVGAGI) derive from the germline V gene. The CDR3 has 14 amino acids, counting the end cysteine and phenylalanine. The retained sequence is limited to the CDR3, 42 bases, with the frame set at the first base. V is pruned by 1 base and J by 7 bases, leaving 6 bases of the junction without a gene match. To sequence the TCRbeta CDR3 region, genomic DNA was isolated from the sorted cells. TCRbeta CDR3 regions were sequenced using the immunoSEQ Assay. TCRdb obtained this table from immuneACCESS and retained in-frame rearrangements with V and J assigned. These tables miss some clones; where compared with another copy, unresolved V genes account for less than half of the shortfall, and the remainder is unexplained. Counted in this sample were 25,000 to 30,000 clones; 65% to 90% of them appeared once. Less than 15% of the sample comes from the top ten. Concerning this clone itself: Its binding antigen is unknown. No base quality information exists; no much larger clone differs at one position.

General study outcomes and caveats: Low levels of normalized T-cell clonal expansion were also seen in some patients who did not respond. Clonal expansion of both CD4+ and CD8+ blood T cells was observed from baseline to week 6 at doses 0.1 to 3.0 mg/kg. After ivuxolimab, CD8+ T cells had more expanded clones than CD4+ T cells on average. Which antigens the clonally expanded peripheral T cells were specific for was not determined. Partial responders in the 0.1-3.0 mg/kg groups had among the lowest normalized peripheral clonal expansion, especially among CD8+ T cells.

The trial excluded patients who had a history of autoimmune disease or were on systemic immunosuppression. Peripheral blood for TCR sequencing was drawn from every dose cohort at baseline, at cycle 4 day 1 and at cycle 7 day 1. The samples were taken from a phase I, first-in-human, multicenter, open-label dose-escalation trial of ivuxolimab. Adults with locally advanced or metastatic head and neck squamous cell, hepatocellular, melanoma or renal cell carcinoma were enrolled in the trial. Before TCR sequencing, CD4+ T cells and CD8+ T cells from peripheral blood were sorted into separate populations.

The rearrangement combines TRBV6-5 with TRBJ2-7, with 8 junctional bases fitting TRBD1. The receptor comes from an adult with an advanced solid tumor such as melanoma, head and neck, liver or kidney cancer. The specimen comprised CD4+ or CD8+ T cells sorted from blood, sampled in a trial of the OX40 agonist ivuxolimab. The CDR3: CASSYFGQGVEQYF. In nucleotide form, the sequence is TGTGCCAGCAGTTACTTCGGACAGGGCGTGGAGCAGTACTTC.